Following are 29 T cell receptor beta chains from one sample sequenced in a study of T cell responses to AZD1222 COVID-19 vaccine. TCRdb's copy holds only in-frame clones and misses some; the assay was immunoSEQ multiplex PCR. Of approximately 130,000 clones listed, less than 95% are singletons. The sequencing used peripheral blood, collected on day 0 of AZD1222 vaccination. Source of these receptors: an adult in good health.

This chain uses TRBV19 with TRBJ1-2; D may be TRBD1 (5 bases). Looked up from germline, CDR1 is LNHDA and CDR2 is SQIVND (reference sequence). The V end lost 2 bases, the J end lost 6 bases, and 10 bases lay between the germline ends. The CDR3 is made up of 13 amino acids. This CDR3 is CASSIQGRDGYTF. The CDR3 DNA reads as TGTGCCAGTAGTATACAGGGCAGAGATGGCTACACCTTC.

The chain employs TRBV7-9 and TRBJ1-6; TRBD1 matches at 7 bases. Germline V gene data show CDR1 as SEHNR and CDR2 as FQNEAQ (reference sequence). J lost 6 bases, V lost 4 bases, and 6 bases had no gene match. This CDR3 spans 15 amino acids. The CDR3 coding sequence is TGTGCCAGCAGCTGGGGGGACAGTTCTAATTCACCCCTCCACTTT. Translated, it gives CASSWGDSSNSPLHF. Full variable domain (rest looked up from reference TRBV7-9 and TRBJ1-6): DTGVSQNPRHKITKRGQNVTFRCDPISEHNRLYWYRQTLGQGPEFLTYFQNEAQLEKSRLLSDRFSAERPKGSFSTLEIQRTEQGDSAMYLCASSWGDSSNSPLHFGNGTRLTVT.

The rearrangement joins TRBV12-3 or TRBV12-4 to TRBJ1-1; D uncertain. This CDR3 contains 10 residues. V lost 7 bases to trimming and J lost 6 bases, with 6 bases between them. The CDR3 is CASMGSEAFF. DNA of the CDR3: TGTGCCAGCATGGGGTCTGAAGCTTTCTTT.

The CDR3 spells CASSVGGSSTGGYTF. The CDR3 DNA reads TGTGCCAGCAGCGTAGGGGGATCCTCGACTGGAGGCTACACCTTC. The chain couples TRBV9 to TRBJ1-2; unclear D gene. Germline V gives CDR1 SGDLS, CDR2 YYNGEE. V was cut by 0 bases and J by 8 bases, with 17 bases left in between. The CDR3 runs to 15 residues.

The V gene is TRBV16, the J gene TRBJ2-7; 10 nucleotides align to TRBD1. The CDR3 has 16 amino acids. CDR1 and CDR2 from the germline V gene are KGHSY and FQNENV. Losses at the gene ends were 4 bases for V and 3 bases for J; bases not matched to a gene: 9. The chain's CDR3 is CASSRVRDRGIYEQYF. CDR3 coding DNA: TGTGCCAGCAGCCGCGTACGGGACAGGGGTATCTACGAGCAGTACTTC.

This chain connects TRBV18 to TRBJ1-4, with a possible D match to TRBD1 (5 bases). The V end lost 0 bases, the J end lost 8 bases, and 13 bases lay between the germline ends. Germline V CDR1 and CDR2: KGHSH, LQKENI. This CDR3 spans 15 amino acids. The CDR3 reads CASSPPGGSLEKLFF. In nucleotides, the CDR3 is TGTGCCAGCTCACCACCGGGGGGATCTTTGGAAAAACTGTTTTTT.

The J gene is TRBJ1-1, the V gene TRBV6-6, with D possibly matching TRBD1 (6 bases). Germline V gene sequence: CDR1 MNHNY, CDR2 SVGAGI (reference sequence). Trimming took off 5 bases at V and 10 bases at J, with 14 bases between the two ends. CDR3 length: 12 amino acids. The CDR3 reads CASSLRGGGAFF. As DNA, the CDR3 is TGTGCCAGCAGTCTTCGCGGAGGGGGAGCTTTCTTT.

The chain joins TRBV6-6 to TRBJ1-2; a weak D match, TRBD1 (5 bases). Germline values: CDR1 MNHNY, CDR2 SVGAGI (reference sequence). The V end was cut by 6 bases, the J end by 8 bases, with 19 bases between. There are 14 residues in the CDR3. For the CDR3, the DNA is TGTGCCAGCAGAGCCGGGGAGGGGATGTACGGCTACACCTTC. Encoded protein: CASRAGEGMYGYTF.

The chain joins TRBV6-5 to TRBJ1-1; D not resolved. The germline gives CDR1 MNHEY, CDR2 SVGAGI. The germline V and J ends were trimmed by 10 bases and 4 bases, with 10 bases remaining between them. The CDR3 is made up of 11 amino acids. CDR3 bases: TGTGCCACATGGGCAGCCACTGAAGCTTTCTTT. This translates into CATWAATEAFF.

The chain couples TRBV14 to TRBJ2-1; possible D gene TRBD2, 7 bases. The CDR3 covers 20 residues. From germline, CDR1 is SGHDN and CDR2 FVKESK. Trimming shortened V by 4 bases and J by 0 bases, and 25 bases separated the two germline ends. The CDR3 here is CASSPALGEGGGSSYNEQFF. Written as DNA, the CDR3 is TGTGCCAGCAGCCCCGCCTTGGGGGAGGGGGGTGGTTCCTCCTACAATGAGCAGTTCTTC. The variable domain in full, with the rest retrieved from reference TRBV14 and TRBJ2-1, is EAGVTQFPSHSVIEKGQTVTLRCDPISGHDNLYWYRRVMGKEIKFLLHFVKESKQDESGMPNNRFLAERTGGTYSTLKVQPAELEDSGVYFCASSPALGEGGGSSYNEQFFGPGTRLTVL.

The chain recombines TRBV28 with TRBJ1-1; D is uncertain. This CDR3 has 14 amino acids. With 6 bases removed from V and 2 bases from J, the gap between germline ends came to 13 bases. Germline V gene sequence: CDR1 MDHEN, CDR2 SYDVKM. The CDR3 nucleotides are TGTGCCAGCAGCGTGGACGGTCCTAACACTGAAGCTTTCTTT. Translated: CASSVDGPNTEAFF.

The chain has TRBV28 and TRBJ1-1; unclear D gene. Germline V gene sequence: CDR1 MDHEN, CDR2 SYDVKM. The CDR3 has 12 residues. V lost 11 bases and J lost 11, with 21 bases in between. The DNA of the CDR3 is TGTGCCGTTTTTCGGTCTCCTGGCGGTGCTTTCTTT. It yields the protein CAVFRSPGGAFF.

A few counts support this clone. This chain links TRBV11-2 with TRBJ1-1; 8 positions match TRBD1. The CDR3 is 16 residues long. With 1 base clipped from V and 1 base from J, the junction kept 5 bases outside the gene matches. Germline V gene lookup returns CDR1 SGHAT and CDR2 FQNNGV. Here the CDR3 reads CASSLALGQGNTEAFF. In DNA form, the CDR3 reads TGTGCCAGCAGCTTAGCCCTAGGACAGGGGAACACTGAAGCTTTCTTT.

The chain has TRBV15 and TRBJ2-3, with 9 bases fitting TRBD2. V trimming: 4 bases; J trimming: 4 bases; junction bases outside the gene matches: 6. Germline lookup yields CDR1 LNHNV and CDR2 YYDKDF (reference sequence). CDR3 size: 15 residues. This CDR3 reads CATSTGSGSADTQYF. CDR3 coding DNA: TGTGCCACCAGCACGGGTAGCGGGAGTGCAGATACGCAGTATTTT.

The J gene is TRBJ1-5, the V gene TRBV7-6, with a possible D match to TRBD1 (6 bases). Trimming took off 5 bases at V and 3 bases at J, with 14 bases between the two ends. CDR1 is SGHVS and CDR2 is FNYEAQ in the germline V gene. The CDR3 consists of 15 residues. The CDR3 DNA follows: TGTGCCAGCAGCACAGGAACAGGGTACAATCAGCCCCAGCATTTT. Amino acid sequence: CASSTGTGYNQPQHF.

The chain links TRBV9 to TRBJ2-1; TRBD1 matches at 9 bases. Germline CDR1 and CDR2: SGDLS and YYNGEE. The CDR3 has 19 residues. V lost 1 base to trimming and J lost 5 bases; unmatched junction nucleotides: 16. The CDR3 region is CASSVSLLDRGSRDNEQFF. CDR3 DNA: TGTGCCAGCAGCGTAAGTCTCCTGGACAGGGGCAGTAGGGACAATGAGCAGTTCTTC.

The J gene is TRBJ1-3, the V gene TRBV12-3 or TRBV12-4; the D gene is possibly TRBD1 (5 bases). V was shortened by 8 bases and J by 2 bases, with 10 bases between the two germline ends. The CDR3 spans 13 residues. The CDR3 reads CASGREAGNTIYF. The CDR3 DNA is TGTGCCAGCGGCAGGGAAGCTGGAAACACCATATATTTT.

The chain recombines TRBV6-5 with TRBJ2-7; 8 bases are shared with TRBD1. Germline trimming cut 5 bases from V and 5 bases from J; bases unmatched to any gene: 8. Germline-derived CDR1 and CDR2 are MNHEY and SVGAGI. This CDR3 contains 14 residues. In DNA form, the CDR3 reads TGTGCCAGCAGTAGGACAGGGCGACCCCACGAGCAGTACTTC. Translation: CASSRTGRPHEQYF.

The chain is built from TRBV5-5 and TRBJ1-2; D ambiguous. The CDR3 has 14 residues. V lost 2 bases to trimming and J lost 0 bases, with 8 bases between them. Germline assignment: CDR1 SGHKS and CDR2 YYEKEE (reference sequence). CDR3 sequence (DNA): TGTGCCAGCAGCTTAGTCGACACTAACTATGGCTACACCTTC. Protein sequence: CASSLVDTNYGYTF.

With respect to this clone: Sequence at one end of the junction differs from germline and may be a read error. This chain connects TRBV7-7 to TRBJ1-1; no firm D call. CDR1 SSHAT and CDR2 FNYEAQ come from the germline V gene (reference sequence). This CDR3 contains 13 residues. As DNA, the CDR3 is TGTGCTAGCAGCTTATTTGCGAACACTGAAGCTTTCTTT. Translation gives CASSLFANTEAFF.

This clone showed up just once. This sequence joins TRBV7-2 and TRBJ2-2; tentatively, D is TRBD2 (6 bases). The V and J ends lost 0 bases and 9 bases respectively, with 11 bases between them. This CDR3 has 14 amino acids. CDR1 and CDR2 from the germline V gene are SGHTA and FQGNSA. DNA for the CDR3: TGTGCCAGCAGCTTAGCCGGGAGCCACCGGGAGCTGTTTTTT. As protein: CASSLAGSHRELFF.

This clone has only one observation. This chain joins TRBV15 and TRBJ1-1; TRBD1 matches 7 bases. The germline gives CDR1 LNHNV, CDR2 YYDKDF (reference sequence). There are 16 residues in the CDR3. V gave up 3 bases and J gave up 3 bases; unmatched junction bases: 10. The CDR3 reads CATSSAKDRADTEAFF. The CDR3 nucleotides are TGTGCCACCAGCAGTGCCAAAGACAGGGCGGACACTGAAGCTTTCTTT.

The chain uses TRBV3-1 (or the pseudogene TRBV3-2) and TRBJ2-1, with unresolved D. This CDR3 has 14 amino acids. V was clipped by 4 bases and J by 9 bases, with 16 bases between them. Germline-derived CDR1 and CDR2 are LGHDT and YNNKEL (reference sequence). CDR3 protein: CASSRLMSIGEQFF. In DNA, the CDR3 is TGTGCCAGCAGCCGGCTAATGAGTATTGGTGAGCAGTTCTTC.

The gene calls are TRBV28 and TRBJ2-7; D is unresolved. Trimming cost V 7 bases and J 3 bases, with 13 bases left between them. CDR3 size: 13 residues. CDR1 is MDHEN and CDR2 is SYDVKM in the germline V gene. CDR3 loop: CASTPSTFYEQYF. CDR3 bases: TGTGCCAGCACGCCTAGTACCTTCTACGAGCAGTACTTC.

CDR3 bases: TGCGCCAGCAGCTTGGCGGGACACTTATATGGAAACACCATATATTTT. The encoded protein is CASSLAGHLYGNTIYF. V gene TRBV5-1 combines with J gene TRBJ1-3; TRBD1 is a possible D gene (6 bases). The V and J ends lost 0 bases and 3 bases respectively, with 13 bases between them. This CDR3 has 16 residues. Germline CDR1 and CDR2: SGHRS and YFSETQ.

To note about this clone: At one end, the junction sequence differs from germline, possibly due to a read error. The V call is TRBV7-7, the J call TRBJ2-2; D gene uncertain. This CDR3 is built from 15 residues. Germline values: CDR1 SSHAT, CDR2 FNYEAQ (reference sequence). Here the CDR3 reads CASSLDFLNTGELFF. In nucleotides, the CDR3 is TGTGCTAGCAGCTTAGACTTTTTGAACACCGGGGAGCTGTTTTTT.

The chain links TRBV3-1 (or the pseudogene TRBV3-2) to TRBJ2-1; 8 bases agree with TRBD1. J lost 8 bases, V lost 5 bases, and 11 bases had no gene match. The CDR3 loop spans 15 amino acids. Germline V CDR1 and CDR2: LGHDT, YNNKEL (reference sequence). CDR3 residues: CASSWERQGAHEQFF. The CDR3 DNA reads TGTGCCAGCAGCTGGGAGAGGCAGGGGGCGCATGAGCAGTTCTTC.

The rearrangement uses TRBV3-1 (or the pseudogene TRBV3-2) and TRBJ2-1; 7 bases map to TRBD2. Germline V CDR1 and CDR2: LGHDT, YNNKEL (reference sequence). V gave up 4 bases and J gave up 0 bases; unmatched junction bases: 9. The CDR3 covers 17 residues. The CDR3 DNA is TGTGCCAGCAGCCGATCTTTCCCGGGAGGCTCCTACAATGAGCAGTTCTTC. It is translated as CASSRSFPGGSYNEQFF.

The gene calls are TRBV30 and TRBJ2-5; D gene uncertain. CDR3 length equals 11 residues. Per the germline V gene, CDR1 is GTSNPN and CDR2 is SVGIG (reference sequence). Trimming cost V 1 base and J 4 bases, with 4 bases left between them. The CDR3, as DNA: TGTGCCTGGAGTGGTGGAGAGACCCAGTACTTC. Encoded protein: CAWSGGETQYF.